The clone carrying this TCR beta chain was seen just once. Its antigen is unidentified. The sample is drawn from a study of blood T cells in healthy people across ages. The study, taken as a whole, reports: What prevented conclusive comparison of naive and antigen-experienced cells was that PBMCs were unsorted. A roughly linear age-dependent decrease characterized TCR beta diversity per million T cells.

A second 7 to 11 cycle PCR used barcoded and J-beta primers. Tagging of each cDNA molecule was performed by a template-switch adaptor with 12 random nucleotides. CDR3-containing paired-end reads numbering at least 2.5 million came from each sample. TCRdb reanalysed the 5' RACE reads using MiXCR and keeps one entry per CDR3 protein. In the table there are about 1.4 million distinct CDR3 sequences, 45% to 70% of which are singletons. Deletions cut 4 bases from V and 5 bases from J, with 16 bases between. The germline CDR1 and CDR2 sequences are SGHRS and YFSETQ. The CDR3 contains 14 residues. The receptor comes from a young man in good health. Material: blood. The chain recombines TRBV5-1 with TRBJ2-7; D might be TRBD1 (5 bases). The CDR3 nucleotides are TGCGCCAGCAGCGTATTCTCCAGGGATCACGAGCAGTACTTC. Its translation is CASSVFSRDHEQYF. Using reference TRBV5-1 and TRBJ2-7 for the parts outside the CDR3, the full variable domain is KAGVTQTPRYLIKTRGQQVTLSCSPISGHRSVSWYQQTPGQGLQFLFEYFSETQRNKGNFPGRFSGRQFSNSRSEMNVSTLELGDSALYLCASSVFSRDHEQYFGPGTRLTVT.